This paragraph covers one T cell receptor beta chain sequence. This entry is derived from a study of T cells in tuberculosis. Clones were sequenced by immunoSEQ multiplex PCR, and TCRdb holds only the in-frame ones, with some missing. The sample contains about 5,500 clones, 97% of which appear only once. Per the germline V gene, CDR1 is MNHNY and CDR2 is SVGAGI (reference sequence). The CDR3 has 12 residues. The V and J ends lost 4 bases and 3 bases respectively, with 7 bases between them. This sample's time point: new active TB diagnosis, blood taken before or within 7 days of starting treatment. This specimen was PBMCs, taken at tuberculosis diagnosis. V gene TRBV6-6 combines with J gene TRBJ2-7, with a weak D call TRBD1 (5 bases). The TCR comes from an adult with tuberculosis. The CDR3 sequence: CASSFQGYEQYF. CDR3 bases: TGTGCCAGCAGTTTCCAGGGCTACGAGCAGTACTTC.